Listed below are T cell receptor beta chains from one sample, sequenced in a study of cytomegalovirus exposure and HLA in healthy donors. Here immunoSEQ multiplex PCR was the method, and the copy in TCRdb shows in-frame clones only, minus some. Here the sample spans about 83,000 clones, roughly 75% being singletons. The sequenced sample was PBMCs. These receptor sequences come from a man in his sixties in good health and CMV-seronegative. Each CDR3 is given with its conserved first and last residue. A D gene is named only where the DNA matches it firmly. Clone size is given for some rows only: seen once, a few or many times, or a class if the clone is expanded.

j_call	d_call	clone_size	cdr3_length	v_call	cdr3_nt	cdr3_aa
TRBJ1-4	.	once	16	TRBV7-9	TGTTCCAGCAGCTTAGTGTCGCCGCGGCAGAATGAAAAACTGTTTTTT	CSSSLVSPRQNEKLFF
TRBJ2-3	TRBD1	.	15	TRBV11-3	TGTGCCAGCAGCTTACGGACAGGGCACACAGATACGCAGTATTTT	CASSLRTGHTDTQYF
TRBJ1-2	.	.	13	TRBV7-8	TGTGCCAGCAGCTTAGCACTTCAGGGTGGCTACACCTTC	CASSLALQGGYTF
TRBJ2-5	TRBD2	.	14	TRBV7-7	TGTGCTAGCAGCCCCGGGACTAGCGGCGAGACCCAGTACTTC	CASSPGTSGETQYF
TRBJ1-5	TRBD1	few	15	TRBV2	TGTGCCAGCAGTGAGGACAGGGTACGGATTCGGCCCCAGCATTTT	CASSEDRVRIRPQHF
TRBJ1-6	TRBD1	.	15	TRBV19	TGTGCCAGTAGTATCCAGGGGGCTTGGATATCACCCCTCCACTTT	CASSIQGAWISPLHF
TRBJ1-2	.	.	14	TRBV19	TGTGCCAGCTGCCTCAGGGGCCCCACCTATGGCTACACCTTC	CASCLRGPTYGYTF
TRBJ1-1	.	.	13	TRBV7-2	TGTGCCAGCAGCCCCCGGAGGTCCACTGAAGCTTTCTTT	CASSPRRSTEAFF
TRBJ1-6	.	once	14	TRBV19	TGTGCCGGTCAAGCCGGACAGTCTGGTTCACCCCTCCACTTT	CAGQAGQSGSPLHF
TRBJ2-1	.	.	16	TRBV11-3	TGTGCCAGCAGCTTAGAAAAGGGGGGGGCAGAGTATGAGCAGTTCTTC	CASSLEKGGAEYEQFF
TRBJ1-1	.	.	13	TRBV6-5	TGTGCCAGCAAAACAGAGATGAACACTGAAGCTTTCTTT	CASKTEMNTEAFF
TRBJ1-1	TRBD1	.	13	TRBV30	TGTGCCTGGAAGGGACAGGGGGCCACTGAAGCTTTCTTT	CAWKGQGATEAFF
TRBJ1-2	TRBD1	.	16	TRBV19	TGTGCCAGTAGTTCCCGGGACAGGGACCGTTCCTATGGCTACACCTTC	CASSSRDRDRSYGYTF
TRBJ2-7	.	once	14	TRBV2	TGTGCCAGCAGTTGGGTCAGCGACTCCTACGAGCAGTACTTC	CASSWVSDSYEQYF
TRBJ2-1	.	once	15	TRBV21-1	TGTGCCAGCAGCAACGTAGCGGGGGGTCCCAATGAGCAGTTCTTC	CASSNVAGGPNEQFF
TRBJ2-2	TRBD2	.	15	TRBV27	TGTGCCAGCAGCTTCAGCGGGACGACCACCGGGGAGCTGTTTTTT	CASSFSGTTTGELFF
TRBJ1-1	TRBD1	.	15	TRBV7-2	TGTGCCAGCAGCTTAGGGACAGGGGGTGGCACTGAAGCTTTCTTT	CASSLGTGGGTEAFF
TRBJ2-1	TRBD2	once	15	TRBV9	TGTGCCAGCAGCCCCCCAGGGAGCGGGGGAAATGAGCAGTTCTTC	CASSPPGSGGNEQFF
TRBJ1-3	TRBD1	.	16	TRBV5-1	TGCGCCAGCAGCTTGGGGACAGGGAGCTCTGGAAACACCATATATTTT	CASSLGTGSSGNTIYF
TRBJ2-3	.	many	14	TRBV6-4	TGTGCCAGCAGTGACGCAGGGGGCACAGATACGCAGTATTTT	CASSDAGGTDTQYF
TRBJ2-5	.	.	13	TRBV7-7	TGTGCCAGCAGCTCGTCGTTCGAAGAGACCCAGTACTTC	CASSSSFEETQYF
TRBJ1-2	.	.	13	TRBV28	TGTGCCAGTGGCAGGGCCAATAACTATGGCTACACCTTC	CASGRANNYGYTF
TRBJ2-5	.	.	14	TRBV7-2	TGTGCCAGCAGCCCAACGGGGGTACAAGAGACCCAGTACTTC	CASSPTGVQETQYF
TRBJ2-5	TRBD2	.	17	TRBV5-1	TGCGCCAGCAGCTTAAAGCTAGCGGGGGGAATCCAAGAGACCCAGTACTTC	CASSLKLAGGIQETQYF
TRBJ2-6	TRBD2	.	19	TRBV7-9	TGTGCCAGCAGCCCGGGACTAGCGGGGGGGCCTTCTGGGGCCAACGTCCTGACTTTC	CASSPGLAGGPSGANVLTF
TRBJ2-7	.	.	16	TRBV9	TGTGCCAGCAGCGTAAGTCCCATGGACACATCCTACGAGCAGTACTTC	CASSVSPMDTSYEQYF
TRBJ2-5	TRBD1	.	14	TRBV5-1	TGCGCCAGCAGCATGACAGGGGGTTCGGAGACCCAGTACTTC	CASSMTGGSETQYF
TRBJ2-5	.	.	15	TRBV5-1	TGCGCCAGCAGCTTTACCCGGGAGACTCAAGAGACCCAGTACTTC	CASSFTRETQETQYF
TRBJ1-4	.	.	13	TRBV30	TGTGCTCGGGGGAAAGAACGGAATGAAAAACTGTTTTTT	CARGKERNEKLFF
TRBJ2-7	.	few	15	TRBV6-5	TGTGCCAGCAGTCCCCCCCAGGGGGGCCGCTACGAGCAGTACTTC	CASSPPQGGRYEQYF
TRBJ2-3	TRBD1	.	15	TRBV29-1	TGCAGCGTTGACGGGACAGGGGTTTTCACAGATACGCAGTATTTT	CSVDGTGVFTDTQYF
TRBJ1-1	TRBD1	.	13	TRBV18	TGTGCCAGCGCCATCCCAGGGGGGACTGAAGCTTTCTTT	CASAIPGGTEAFF
TRBJ2-3	TRBD1	.	17	TRBV6-4	TGTGCCAGCAGTGACCACAGACAGGGGGGCGGTCTACCGGCGCAGTATTTT	CASSDHRQGGGLPAQYF
TRBJ2-7	TRBD1	few	15	TRBV9	TGTGCCAGCAGCCCTAGGGGGCAGGGTCCCTACGAGCAGTACTTC	CASSPRGQGPYEQYF
TRBJ2-1	TRBD1	.	15	TRBV9	TGTGCCAGCAGCGTAGAAGGGGGCGCTGGCAATGAGCAGTTCTTC	CASSVEGGAGNEQFF
TRBJ2-1	.	.	16	TRBV9	TGTGCCAGCAGCGTAGTGGACGCGGGCTCCTACAATGAGCAGTTCTTC	CASSVVDAGSYNEQFF
TRBJ1-2	TRBD1	.	17	TRBV7-9	TGTTCCAGCAGCTTAGCCTTCGGACAGGGGTCAAACTATGGCTACACCTTC	CSSSLAFGQGSNYGYTF
TRBJ1-2	.	.	14	TRBV7-8	TGTGCCAGCAGCTCAATAGGTGCGGGGGGTGGCTACACCTTC	CASSSIGAGGGYTF
TRBJ2-1	.	.	16	TRBV7-9	TGTGCCAGCAGCGCAAACAGGGCTAGCTCCTACAATGAGCAGTTCTTC	CASSANRASSYNEQFF
TRBJ1-2	.	.	13	TRBV7-9	TGTGCCAGCAGCCCGACAGCTAACTATGGCTACACCTTC	CASSPTANYGYTF
TRBJ2-7	TRBD1	few	15	TRBV2	TGTGCCAGCAGGATCCCGGGACAGGGGTCCTACGAGCAGTACTTC	CASRIPGQGSYEQYF
TRBJ1-6	.	.	16	TRBV2	TGTGCCAGCAGTGAATTGGCGACAGTCTATAATTCACCCCTCCACTTT	CASSELATVYNSPLHF